This T cell receptor beta chain is from a study of beta chain features in type 1 diabetes. Study overall: Comparable age, gender and cell yields were observed in patients relative to healthy donors.

Worth noting for this clone: What it binds is not known.

Trimming stripped 0 bases from V and 1 base from J, with 7 bases between. Germline V lookup: CDR1 SGHDT, CDR2 YYEEEE. CDR3 length equals 14 residues. Study-level points and caveats: TCRB CDR3s from Type 1 diabetes patients were moderately but significantly shorter in all four CD4+ subsets. Whether TCRB rearrangement is influenced by HLA type was left unresolved in this analysis.

What was sequenced were expressed TCRB transcripts, since all of the isolated RNA had been reverse transcribed. The assay was immunoSEQ multiplex PCR, and TCRdb's table has in-frame clones only and misses some. The top ten hold 0.035% to 0.04% of the sample, which has hundreds of thousands of clones, around 15% seen once. Researchers reported sorting CD4+ naive, central memory, regulatory and stem cell-like memory cells via CD45RO/CCR7/CD25/CD127/CD95/CD27. Specimen: naive CD4+ T cells from blood. The chain joins TRBV5-6 to TRBJ2-5; D is undetermined. This TCR derives from a man between 18 and 35 years old with type 1 diabetes. The CDR3, as DNA: TGTGCCAGCAGCTTGGACGGCAGCCAAGAGACCCAGTACTTC. It is translated as CASSLDGSQETQYF.